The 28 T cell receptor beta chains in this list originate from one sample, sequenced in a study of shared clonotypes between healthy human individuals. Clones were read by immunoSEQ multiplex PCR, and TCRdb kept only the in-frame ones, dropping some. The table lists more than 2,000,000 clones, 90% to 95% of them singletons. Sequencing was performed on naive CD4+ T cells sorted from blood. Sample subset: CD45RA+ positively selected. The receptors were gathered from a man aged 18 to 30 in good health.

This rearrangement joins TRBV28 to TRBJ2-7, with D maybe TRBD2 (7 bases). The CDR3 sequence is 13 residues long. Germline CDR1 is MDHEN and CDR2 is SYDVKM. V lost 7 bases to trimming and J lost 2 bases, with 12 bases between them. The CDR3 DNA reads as TGTGCCAGCAAACAGGGAGGGCCCTACGAGCAGTACTTC. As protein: CASKQGGPYEQYF. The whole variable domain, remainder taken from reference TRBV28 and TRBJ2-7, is DVKVTQSSRYLVKRTGEKVFLECVQDMDHENMFWYRQDPGLGLRLIYFSYDVKMKEKGDIPEGYSVSREKKERFSLILESASTNQTSMYLCASKQGGPYEQYFGPGTRLTVT.

Written as DNA, the CDR3 is TGTGCCAGCAGCGGGAGACAGGGGCGGGCTAATAATTCACCCCTCCACTTT. It is translated as CASSGRQGRANNSPLHF. V usage is TRBV11-2 and J usage is TRBJ1-6; 8 bases map to TRBD1. CDR1 and CDR2 from the germline V gene are SGHAT and FQNNGV. V lost 5 bases and J lost 5; bases outside the gene matches: 11. The CDR3 is 17 residues long.

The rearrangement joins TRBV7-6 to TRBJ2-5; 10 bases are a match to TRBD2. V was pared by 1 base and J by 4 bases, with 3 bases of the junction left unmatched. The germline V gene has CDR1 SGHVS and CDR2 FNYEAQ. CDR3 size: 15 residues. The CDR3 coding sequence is TGTGCCAGCAGCTTAGGGACTAGCGGTCTAGAGACCCAGTACTTC. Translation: CASSLGTSGLETQYF.

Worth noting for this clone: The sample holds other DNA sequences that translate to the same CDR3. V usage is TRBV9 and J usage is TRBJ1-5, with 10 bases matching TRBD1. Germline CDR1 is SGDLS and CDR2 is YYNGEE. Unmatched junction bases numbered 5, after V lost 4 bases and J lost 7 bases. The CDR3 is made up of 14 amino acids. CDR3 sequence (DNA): TGTGCCAGCAGCCCAGGACAGGGGGGACAGCCCCAGCATTTT. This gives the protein CASSPGQGGQPQHF.

The CDR3 DNA sequence: TGTGCCAGCAGTTTCGGGACAGGGTGGTGGGAGCAGTACTTC. It is translated as CASSFGTGWWEQYF. This chain uses TRBV27 with TRBJ2-7; 9 bases align to TRBD1. CDR3 length: 14 amino acids. V lost 3 bases, J lost 7 bases, and 7 bases stayed unmatched. Germline V gene sequence: CDR1 MNHEY, CDR2 SMNVEV (reference sequence).

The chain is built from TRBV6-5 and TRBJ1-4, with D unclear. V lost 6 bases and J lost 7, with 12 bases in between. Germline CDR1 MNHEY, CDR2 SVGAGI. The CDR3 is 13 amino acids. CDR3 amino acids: CASRWTSAEKLFF. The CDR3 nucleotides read TGTGCCAGCAGATGGACTAGTGCTGAAAAACTGTTTTTT.

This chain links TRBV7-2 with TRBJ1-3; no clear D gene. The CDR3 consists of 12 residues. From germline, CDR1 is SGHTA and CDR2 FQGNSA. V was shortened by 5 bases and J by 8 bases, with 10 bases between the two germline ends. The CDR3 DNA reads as TGTGCCAGCAGCCCCTTAATCGACACCATATATTTT. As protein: CASSPLIDTIYF.

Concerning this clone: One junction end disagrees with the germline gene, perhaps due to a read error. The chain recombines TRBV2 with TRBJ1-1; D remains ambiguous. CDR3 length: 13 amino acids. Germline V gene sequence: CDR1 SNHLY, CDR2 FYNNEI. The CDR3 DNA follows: TGTGCCAGCAGCGAAGAATTTAGGACTGAAGCTTTCTTT. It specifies CASSEEFRTEAFF.

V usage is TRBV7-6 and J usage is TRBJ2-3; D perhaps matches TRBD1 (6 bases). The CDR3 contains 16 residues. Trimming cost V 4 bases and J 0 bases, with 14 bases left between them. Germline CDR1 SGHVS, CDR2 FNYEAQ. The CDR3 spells CASSSTYRASTDTQYF. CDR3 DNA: TGTGCCAGCAGCTCTACCTACAGGGCCAGCACAGATACGCAGTATTTT.

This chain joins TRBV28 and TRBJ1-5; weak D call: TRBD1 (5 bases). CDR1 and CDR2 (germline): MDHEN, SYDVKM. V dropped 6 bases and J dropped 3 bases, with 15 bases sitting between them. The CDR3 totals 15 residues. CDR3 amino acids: CASRKAGTLNQPQHF. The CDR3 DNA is TGTGCCAGCAGGAAAGCCGGGACCCTCAATCAGCCCCAGCATTTT.

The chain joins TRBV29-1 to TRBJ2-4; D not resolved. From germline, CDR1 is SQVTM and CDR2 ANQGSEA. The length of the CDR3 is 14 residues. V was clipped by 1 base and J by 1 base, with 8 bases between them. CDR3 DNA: TGCAGCGTTGAAGTCCCCCCCGCCAAAAACATTCAGTACTTC. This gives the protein CSVEVPPAKNIQYF.

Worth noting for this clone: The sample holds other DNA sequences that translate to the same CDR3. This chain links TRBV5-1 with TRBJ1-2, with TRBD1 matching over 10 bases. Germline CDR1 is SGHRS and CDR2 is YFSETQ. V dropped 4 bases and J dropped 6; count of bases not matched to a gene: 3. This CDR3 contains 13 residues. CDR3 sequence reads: CASSPGQGHGYTF. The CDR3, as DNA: TGCGCCAGCAGCCCGGGACAGGGGCATGGCTACACCTTC.

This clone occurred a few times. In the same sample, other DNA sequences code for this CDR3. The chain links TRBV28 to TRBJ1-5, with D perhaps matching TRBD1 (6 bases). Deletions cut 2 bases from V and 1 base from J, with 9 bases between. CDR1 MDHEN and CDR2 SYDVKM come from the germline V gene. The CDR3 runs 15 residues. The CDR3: CASSLSGGSNQPQHF. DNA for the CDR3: TGTGCCAGCAGTTTAAGCGGGGGCAGCAATCAGCCCCAGCATTTT. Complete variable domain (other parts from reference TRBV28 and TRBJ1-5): DVKVTQSSRYLVKRTGEKVFLECVQDMDHENMFWYRQDPGLGLRLIYFSYDVKMKEKGDIPEGYSVSREKKERFSLILESASTNQTSMYLCASSLSGGSNQPQHFGDGTRLSIL.

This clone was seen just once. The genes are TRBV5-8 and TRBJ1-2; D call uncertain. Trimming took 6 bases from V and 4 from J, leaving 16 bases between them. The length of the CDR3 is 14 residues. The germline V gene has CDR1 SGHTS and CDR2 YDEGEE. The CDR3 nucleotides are TGTGCCAGCACCCCACGGCTTCCAATCTATGGCTACACCTTC. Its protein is CASTPRLPIYGYTF. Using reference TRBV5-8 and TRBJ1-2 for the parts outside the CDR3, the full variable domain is EAGVTQSPTHLIKTRGQQATLRCSPISGHTSVYWYQQALGLGLQFLLWYDEGEERNRGNFPPRFSGRQFPNYSSELNVNALELEDSALYLCASTPRLPIYGYTFGSGTRLTVV.

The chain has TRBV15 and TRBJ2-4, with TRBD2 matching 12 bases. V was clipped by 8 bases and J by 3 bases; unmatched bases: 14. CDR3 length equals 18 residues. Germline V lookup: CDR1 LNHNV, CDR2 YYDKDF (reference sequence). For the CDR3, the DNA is TGTGCCACCGGCGTCGGGCTAGCGGGGGGGAATGTCAAAAACATTCAGTACTTC. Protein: CATGVGLAGGNVKNIQYF.

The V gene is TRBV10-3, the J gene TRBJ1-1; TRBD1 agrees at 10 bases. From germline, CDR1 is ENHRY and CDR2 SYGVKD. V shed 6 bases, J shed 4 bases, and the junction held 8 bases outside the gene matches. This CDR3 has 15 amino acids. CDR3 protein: CAISLGTGVTTEAFF. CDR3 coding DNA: TGTGCCATCAGCCTCGGGACAGGGGTTACCACTGAAGCTTTCTTT.

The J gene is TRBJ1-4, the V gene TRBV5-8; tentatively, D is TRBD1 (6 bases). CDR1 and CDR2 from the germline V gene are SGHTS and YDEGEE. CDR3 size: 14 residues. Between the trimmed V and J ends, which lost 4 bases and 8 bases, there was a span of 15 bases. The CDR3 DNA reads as TGTGCCAGCAGCGCTTGGACAGCTGGCGAAAAACTGTTTTTT. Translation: CASSAWTAGEKLFF.

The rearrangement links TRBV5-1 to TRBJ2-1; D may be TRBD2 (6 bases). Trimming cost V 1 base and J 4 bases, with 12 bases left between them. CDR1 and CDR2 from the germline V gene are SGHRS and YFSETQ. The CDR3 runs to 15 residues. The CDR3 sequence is CASSLQDYLYNEQFF. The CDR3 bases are TGCGCCAGCAGCTTGCAGGACTACCTATACAATGAGCAGTTCTTC.

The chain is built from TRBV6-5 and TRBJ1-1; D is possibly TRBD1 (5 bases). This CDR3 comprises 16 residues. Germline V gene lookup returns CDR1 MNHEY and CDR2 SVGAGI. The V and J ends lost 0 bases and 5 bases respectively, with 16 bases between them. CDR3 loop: CASSYSGGVGKTEAFF. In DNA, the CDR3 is TGTGCCAGCAGTTACTCTGGGGGGGTAGGAAAAACTGAAGCTTTCTTT.

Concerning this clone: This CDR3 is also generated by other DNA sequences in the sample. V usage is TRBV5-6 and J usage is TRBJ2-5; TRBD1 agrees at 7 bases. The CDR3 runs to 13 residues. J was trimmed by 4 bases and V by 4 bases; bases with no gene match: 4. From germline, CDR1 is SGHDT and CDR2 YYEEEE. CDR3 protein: CASSPKGAETQYF. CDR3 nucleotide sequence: TGTGCCAGCAGCCCTAAGGGGGCAGAGACCCAGTACTTC.

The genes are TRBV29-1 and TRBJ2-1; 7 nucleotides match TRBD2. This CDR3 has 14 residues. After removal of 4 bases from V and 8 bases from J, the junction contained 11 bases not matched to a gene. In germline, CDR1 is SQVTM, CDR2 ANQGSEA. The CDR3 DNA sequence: TGCAGCGTTGTATTTGGGACTACAATGGATGAGCAGTTCTTC. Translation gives CSVVFGTTMDEQFF.

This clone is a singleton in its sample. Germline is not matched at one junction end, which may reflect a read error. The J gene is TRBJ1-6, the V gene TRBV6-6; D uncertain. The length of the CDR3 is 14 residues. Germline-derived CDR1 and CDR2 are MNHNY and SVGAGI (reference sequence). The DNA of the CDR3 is TGTGCCAGCACCAAGGGCTTAAATAACTCACCCCTCCACTTT. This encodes CASTKGLNNSPLHF.

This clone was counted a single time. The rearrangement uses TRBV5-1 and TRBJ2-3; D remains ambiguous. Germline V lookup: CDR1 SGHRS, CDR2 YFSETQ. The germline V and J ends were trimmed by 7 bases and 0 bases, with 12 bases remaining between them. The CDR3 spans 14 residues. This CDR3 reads CASYTSSSTDTQYF. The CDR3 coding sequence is TGCGCCAGCTACACATCGTCTAGCACAGATACGCAGTATTTT.

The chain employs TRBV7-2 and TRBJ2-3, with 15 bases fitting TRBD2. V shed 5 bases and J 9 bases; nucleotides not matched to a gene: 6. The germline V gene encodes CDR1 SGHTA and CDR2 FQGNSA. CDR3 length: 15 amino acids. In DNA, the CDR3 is TGTGCCAGCAGCCTAATGGGACTAGCGGGAGGAACGCAGTATTTT. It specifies CASSLMGLAGGTQYF.

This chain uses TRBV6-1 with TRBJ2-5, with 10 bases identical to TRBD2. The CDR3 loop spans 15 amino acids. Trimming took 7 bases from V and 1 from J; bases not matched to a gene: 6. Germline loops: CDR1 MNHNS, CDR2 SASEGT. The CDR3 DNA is TGTGCCAGCAAGCGGTCTAGCGGGGGCCAAGAGACCCAGTACTTC. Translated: CASKRSSGGQETQYF.

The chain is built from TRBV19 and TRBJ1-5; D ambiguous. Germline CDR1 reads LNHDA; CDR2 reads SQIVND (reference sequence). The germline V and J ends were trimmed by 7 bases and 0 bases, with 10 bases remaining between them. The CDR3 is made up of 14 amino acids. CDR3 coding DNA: TGTGCCAGTATCGAGTTAAATAGCAATCAGCCCCAGCATTTT. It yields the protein CASIELNSNQPQHF.

The CDR3 DNA is TGTGCCAGCAGTTTTAGGGTCTCCTACGAGCAGTACTTC. It is translated as CASSFRVSYEQYF. This chain joins TRBV27 and TRBJ2-7, with D uncertain. The CDR3 sequence is 13 residues long. V gave up 3 bases and J gave up 0 bases, with 6 bases separating them. Germline V gives CDR1 MNHEY, CDR2 SMNVEV (reference sequence).

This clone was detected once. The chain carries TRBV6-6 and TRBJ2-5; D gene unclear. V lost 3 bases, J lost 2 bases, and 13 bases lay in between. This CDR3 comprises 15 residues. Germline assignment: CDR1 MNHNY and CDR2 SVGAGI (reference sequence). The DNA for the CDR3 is TGTGCCAGCAGTTATGGAAGGTTAGAACAAGAGACCCAGTACTTC. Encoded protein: CASSYGRLEQETQYF.